One sample yielded the 24 T cell receptor beta chains listed below, sequenced in a study of T cell repertoires in cytomegalovirus infection (dated by TCRdb to the late 2010s). This sample was sequenced with an Illumina HiSeq 1500. The public reads were run again by TCRdb, first through fastp at Q25 and then through MiXCR, and only productive beta chains were kept. Rows with a matching CDR3 protein are joined into one entry that keeps the most common DNA and genes. Within this sample are roughly 110,000 distinct CDR3 sequences, with over 9.5% of them counted one time only. The ten largest make up roughly 29% of the sample. The antigens of these receptors remain unknown. Sequencing was done on a sample of PBMCs, sequenced either directly or after in vitro stimulation (not recorded which). Receptors were obtained from a human donor in good health (CMV status not recorded). Some clones in this sample may be carry-over from other donors' samples.

The J gene is TRBJ2-1, the V gene TRBV6-2 or TRBV6-3, with a possible D match to TRBD2 (6 bases). Trimming took 8 bases from V and 6 from J, leaving 20 bases between them. The CDR3 spans 15 residues. Germline values: CDR1 MNHEY, CDR2 SVGEGT. The CDR3 DNA reads TGTGCCAGCTCCCTGTATCGCGGGGTCATCAATGAGCAGTTCTTC. Amino acids: CASSLYRGVINEQFF.

This clonotype was seen at least ten times. The chain couples TRBV7-9 to TRBJ2-2; D ambiguous. Germline V gene sequence: CDR1 SEHNR, CDR2 FQNEAQ (reference sequence). The length of the CDR3 is 11 residues. V lost 8 bases, J lost 8 bases, and 9 bases lay in between. The CDR3 nucleotides read TGTGCCAGCGGCCTGCAGGGGGAGCTGTTTTTT. This sequence encodes CASGLQGELFF.

This clonotype has at least ten counts. The chain has TRBV12-3 or TRBV12-4 and TRBJ2-1; a possible D gene is TRBD2 (6 bases). V lost 8 bases to trimming and J lost 4 bases, with 18 bases between them. This CDR3 has 15 amino acids. The CDR3 bases are TGTGCCAGCTACCGACCGAGCGGAGGGTACAATGAGCAGTTCTTC. Protein product: CASYRPSGGYNEQFF.

This sequence joins TRBV27 and TRBJ2-7; D might be TRBD2 (5 bases). The ends were cut back, 5 bases at V and 6 bases at J, with 14 bases in the middle. Germline CDR1 MNHEY, CDR2 SMNVEV (reference sequence). The CDR3 covers 13 residues. The CDR3 nucleotides are TGTGCCAGCAGTCTAGGTACTAGTTTCGAGCAGTACTTC. It codes for CASSLGTSFEQYF.

This clonotype was recorded at least ten times. The gene calls are TRBV7-2 and TRBJ2-1; possible D gene TRBD1, 5 bases. The germline V gene has CDR1 SGHTA and CDR2 FQGNSA. The length of the CDR3 is 13 residues. V lost 10 bases, J lost 9 bases, and 19 bases lay in between. The CDR3 is CATRVKRVLEQFF. CDR3 DNA: TGTGCCACCAGGGTGAAACGGGTGCTTGAGCAGTTCTTC. Together with reference TRBV7-2 and TRBJ2-1, the CDR3 gives the full variable domain: GAGVSQSPSNKVTEKGKDVELRCDPISGHTALYWYRQSLGQGLEFLIYFQGNSAPDKSGLPSDRFSAERTGGSVSTLTIQRTQQEDSAVYLCATRVKRVLEQFFGPGTRLTVL.

This clonotype has just a few counts. V usage is TRBV12-3 or TRBV12-4 and J usage is TRBJ2-7; D ambiguous. V was pared by 2 bases and J by 0 bases, with 11 bases between. CDR3 length: 15 residues. Written as DNA, the CDR3 is TGTGCCAGCAGTTTATTGGGGTCGCTCTCCTACGAGCAGTACTTC. It yields the protein CASSLLGSLSYEQYF.

At least ten counts were recorded for this clonotype. The V call is TRBV28, the J call TRBJ1-1, with TRBD1 matching 7 bases. The junction had 4 bases not matched to a gene; V was cut back by 3 bases and J by 3 bases. Germline V gene lookup returns CDR1 MDHEN and CDR2 SYDVKM. The length of the CDR3 is 14 residues. As DNA, the CDR3 is TGTGCCAGCAGTTTCTTCGACAGGGACACTGAAGCTTTCTTT. This codes for CASSFFDRDTEAFF.

This clonotype was recorded at least ten times. The chain recombines TRBV19 with TRBJ2-2; no reliable D call. CDR1 and CDR2 (germline): LNHDA, SQIVND (reference sequence). The ends were cut back, 9 bases at V and 0 bases at J, with 11 bases in the middle. The CDR3 totals 14 residues. CDR3 bases: TGTGCCAGCGTGTCCGGGCCGAACACCGGGGAGCTGTTTTTT. Its translation: CASVSGPNTGELFF.

Ten or more counts support this clonotype. The rearrangement links TRBV28 to TRBJ2-1; TRBD2 agrees at 7 bases. Germline V gene sequence: CDR1 MDHEN, CDR2 SYDVKM. This CDR3 comprises 13 residues. Trimming cost V 10 bases and J 9 bases; bases outside gene matches: 12. Here the CDR3 DNA reads TGTGCCACCAGCGGGACCTTTTTCGGTGAGCAGTTCTTC. Amino acids: CATSGTFFGEQFF.

This clonotype showed up just a few times. This chain joins TRBV7-2 and TRBJ1-1, with D perhaps matching TRBD1 (6 bases). Trimming took off 1 base at V and 3 bases at J, with 18 bases between the two ends. The CDR3 sequence is 17 residues long. The V gene's germline CDR1 is SGHTA and CDR2 FQGNSA. The CDR3 DNA reads as TGTGCCAGCAGCTTAGAAGGGGGTCTCCGTAGGGACACTGAAGCTTTCTTT. It yields the protein CASSLEGGLRRDTEAFF.

As DNA, the CDR3 is TGTGCCAGCAGTTACGGGAGGGAGTATGAGCAGTTCTTC. Protein: CASSYGREYEQFF. The chain carries TRBV6-2 or TRBV6-3 and TRBJ2-1; 7 nucleotides agree with TRBD2. The length of the CDR3 is 13 residues. V shed 2 bases and J 8 bases; nucleotides not matched to a gene: 3. CDR1 is MNHEY, CDR2 SVGEGT, per germline.

J is TRBJ2-7 and V is TRBV15, with TRBD2 identical over 7 bases. Germline CDR1 is LNHNV and CDR2 is YYDKDF (reference sequence). CDR3 size: 16 residues. The V and J ends lost 6 bases and 0 bases, in that order; junction bases with no gene match: 11. The DNA for the CDR3 is TGTGCCACCAGTGGGGGGGGGGGATTGGGCTCCTACGAGCAGTACTTC. This sequence encodes CATSGGGGLGSYEQYF.

This clonotype has at least ten counts. The genes are TRBV5-4 and TRBJ2-7; no definite D call. Looked up from germline, CDR1 is SGHNT and CDR2 is YYREEE (reference sequence). The CDR3 is made up of 12 amino acids. V was trimmed by 1 base and J by 6 bases, leaving 8 bases between them. The CDR3 DNA is TGTGCCAGCAGCTTGACTGGAGTCGAGCAGTACTTC. Its translation is CASSLTGVEQYF.

This clonotype has a handful of counts. The CDR3: CASRGTRNTEAFF. DNA for the CDR3: TGTGCCAGCCGAGGAACAAGGAACACTGAAGCTTTCTTT. The V gene is TRBV5-6, the J gene TRBJ1-1; D is undetermined. Per the germline V gene, CDR1 is SGHDT and CDR2 is YYEEEE. The CDR3 contains 13 residues. V lost 7 bases and J 1 base, leaving 11 bases between the germline ends. The variable domain in full, with the rest retrieved from reference TRBV5-6 and TRBJ1-1, is DAGVTQSPTHLIKTRGQQVTLRCSPKSGHDTVSWYQQALGQGPQFIFQYYEEEERQRGNFPDRFSGHQFPNYSSELNVNALLLGDSALYLCASRGTRNTEAFFGQGTRLTVV.

This clonotype was detected many times. The rearrangement uses TRBV6-1 and TRBJ2-5; 9 positions agree with TRBD2. The J segment lost 5 bases and the V segment lost 7 bases, leaving 11 bases of the junction unmatched. CDR1 and CDR2 from the germline V gene are MNHNS and SASEGT. This CDR3 region has 15 residues. CDR3 residues: CASKGPGLAGETQYF. The DNA of the CDR3 is TGTGCCAGCAAAGGCCCGGGACTAGCTGGTGAGACCCAGTACTTC.

The chain uses TRBV12-3 or TRBV12-4 and TRBJ2-5; TRBD2 matches at 8 bases. There are 14 residues in the CDR3. The junction had 8 bases not matched to a gene; V was cut back by 4 bases and J by 7 bases. The CDR3 DNA sequence: TGTGCCAGCAGTTCCGGACTAGCCGCGGTGACCCAGTACTTC. Its protein product is CASSSGLAAVTQYF.

This clonotype showed up just a few times. The junction does not match germline at one end; this may be a read error. The chain uses TRBV3-1 and TRBJ1-2; no reliable D call. The CDR3 runs 12 residues. Looked up from germline, CDR1 is LGHDT and CDR2 is YNNKEL (reference sequence). The CDR3 DNA reads as TGTGCCAGCAGCCAAGAGGGCTATCGCTACACCTTC. Translating gives CASSQEGYRYTF.

This clonotype occurred many times. J is TRBJ2-7 and V is TRBV20-1; D assignment may be TRBD1 or TRBD2 (6 bases each). The V gene lost 6 bases and the J gene lost 0 bases, with 21 bases spanning the gap. Germline V CDR1 and CDR2: DFQATT, SNEGSKA (reference sequence). The CDR3 length is 16 residues. The CDR3 coding sequence is TGCAGTGCCGGGGGCAACGCGCGGGCGAGCTCCTACGAGCAGTACTTC. Protein product: CSAGGNARASSYEQYF.

This chain joins TRBV13 and TRBJ2-1; 11 bases are shared with TRBD2. This CDR3 spans 15 amino acids. Losses at the gene ends were 3 bases for V and 4 bases for J; bases not matched to a gene: 2. Looked up from germline, CDR1 is PRHDT and CDR2 is FYEKMQ (reference sequence). In nucleotides, the CDR3 is TGTGCCAGCAGCTTCCGGACTAGCGGGTACAATGAGCAGTTCTTC. This sequence encodes CASSFRTSGYNEQFF.

This clonotype has just a few counts. The chain has TRBV5-1 and TRBJ2-1, with D perhaps matching TRBD2 (5 bases). The CDR3 spans 13 residues. With 1 base removed from V and 7 bases from J, the gap between germline ends came to 9 bases. Germline lookup yields CDR1 SGHRS and CDR2 YFSETQ. The CDR3 nucleotides read TGCGCCAGCAGCTTGACTAGGACGAATGAGCAGTTCTTC. This translates into CASSLTRTNEQFF. The variable domain in full, completed from reference TRBV5-1 and TRBJ2-1, reads KAGVTQTPRYLIKTRGQQVTLSCSPISGHRSVSWYQQTPGQGLQFLFEYFSETQRNKGNFPGRFSGRQFSNSRSEMNVSTLELGDSALYLCASSLTRTNEQFFGPGTRLTVL.

In this sample, this clonotype turned up many times. The chain combines TRBV28 with TRBJ2-7, with 7 positions matching TRBD1. The germline V gene encodes CDR1 MDHEN and CDR2 SYDVKM. J gave up 2 bases and V 6 bases, and 10 bases lay outside the gene matches. CDR3 length: 15 amino acids. The CDR3 DNA sequence: TGTGCCAGCAGCGATCCAGGGGGTGGGCCCTACGAGCAGTACTTC. This gives the protein CASSDPGGGPYEQYF.

The count of this clonotype is one. The chain employs TRBV19 and TRBJ2-1, with TRBD2 identical over 15 bases. This CDR3 is built from 18 residues. Trimming removed 0 bases from V and 11 bases from J; junction bases left unmatched: 11. Germline assignment: CDR1 LNHDA and CDR2 SQIVND (reference sequence). The CDR3 is CASSIEFRTSGRATKQFF. DNA for the CDR3: TGTGCCAGTAGTATAGAATTCCGGACTAGCGGGAGGGCCACTAAGCAGTTCTTC.

This clonotype was found a few times. The rearrangement joins TRBV28 to TRBJ2-1, with TRBD2 as a possible D gene (7 bases). The CDR3 runs 17 residues. With 4 bases removed from V and 10 bases from J, the gap between germline ends came to 26 bases. Germline V CDR1 and CDR2: MDHEN, SYDVKM. CDR3 DNA: TGTGCCAGCAGTTATGATTGGAGAGGGGGAGGGCCTAAAGAGCAGTTCTTC. Encoded protein: CASSYDWRGGGPKEQFF.

The chain joins TRBV6-2 or TRBV6-3 to TRBJ2-5; D unresolved. The germline V gene encodes CDR1 MNHEY and CDR2 SVGEGT. The CDR3 length is 11 residues. V was cut by 2 bases and J by 5 bases, with 3 bases left in between. The CDR3 DNA reads as TGTGCCAGCAGTTACAGTGAGACCCAGTACTTC. Its protein product is CASSYSETQYF.